This T cell receptor beta chain appears in the sequencing data of a study of T-cell reconstitution after alpha-beta-depleted transplantation in children. Unique molecular identifiers were incorporated during preparation of the TCRbeta library. MiXCR was run by TCRdb on the PCR reads, yielding one entry per CDR3 protein. The data show some 200,000 distinct CDR3 sequences, 8.5% to 10% seen once. The table lists this clonotype with many counts. The receptor was isolated from a human donor who donated a stem cell graft to a child with acute lymphoblastic leukemia. The sequencing used PBMCs from the stem cell graft donor, collected from the stem cell graft.

This chain's CDR3 is CASSSGRRGEYNEQFF. The CDR3 DNA sequence: TGTGCCAGCAGCTCCGGTAGGCGGGGGGAATACAATGAGCAGTTCTTC. The chain employs TRBV7-9 and TRBJ2-1, with 8 bases that match TRBD2. Trimming took 4 bases from V and 4 from J; bases not matched to a gene: 9. CDR1 and CDR2 (germline): SEHNR, FQNEAQ (reference sequence). The CDR3 has 16 amino acids. The entire variable domain, with the rest obtained from reference TRBV7-9 and TRBJ2-1, is as follows: DTGVSQNPRHKITKRGQNVTFRCDPISEHNRLYWYRQTLGQGPEFLTYFQNEAQLEKSRLLSDRFSAERPKGSFSTLEIQRTEQGDSAMYLCASSSGRRGEYNEQFFGPGTRLTVL.